The clone carrying this T cell receptor beta chain was seen ten or more times. The target antigen is unknown. During its preparation, the TCRbeta library received unique molecular identifiers. TCRdb itself ran the PCR reads through MiXCR, one entry per CDR3 protein. Of 32,000 or so distinct CDR3 sequences listed, over 6.5% are singletons. This record belongs to a study of T-cell reconstitution after alpha-beta-depleted transplantation in children. Findings of the study overall: When one year had passed after transplant, most T-cell counts and diversity came from newly produced T cells. There were some patients whose high TCRbeta diversity at day 60 came from surviving recipient T cells and thymic progenitors. Several hundred expanded graft clones reportedly were the source of alpha-beta T cells about two months after transplant.

The origin of this receptor is a child under two years old who had a stem cell transplant for acute myeloid leukemia, so the T cells may come from the graft donor. The source material was peripheral blood, sampled 60 days after TCRalphabeta/CD19-depleted stem cell transplant.

CDR3 sequence: CSVVQPGLGTF. CDR3 DNA sequence: TGCAGCGTTGTACAACCGGGACTAGGGACCTTC. The chain couples TRBV29-1 to TRBJ1-2; tentatively, D is TRBD1 (5 bases). From germline, CDR1 is SQVTM and CDR2 ANQGSEA. V was trimmed by 4 bases and J by 14 bases, leaving 17 bases between them. The CDR3 runs to 11 residues.